This T cell receptor beta chain was profiled in a study of cytomegalovirus exposure and HLA in healthy donors. PCR involved 60 Vbeta and 13 Jbeta primers. The assay was immunoSEQ multiplex PCR, and TCRdb's table has in-frame clones only and misses some. In the table there are some 110,000 clones, about 80% of which are singletons. Overall study results and limits: Most TCR beta V segments were productive about 90% or about 30% of the time in an earlier analysis. Three chains tied to CMV proved CMV antigen-specific in vitro.

About this clone: Antigen: not known.

The TCR sequence derives from a man in his fifties or sixties in good health and CMV-seropositive. The sequencing sample was made of PBMCs.

Here the CDR3 reads CASSSYGTARAQPQHF. Here the CDR3 DNA reads TGTGCCAGTTCATCATACGGGACAGCGAGGGCTCAGCCCCAGCATTTT. The V and J genes are TRBV19 and TRBJ1-5, with 7 bases lining up with TRBD1. V trimming: 8 bases; J trimming: 6 bases; junction bases outside the gene matches: 16. The CDR3 has 16 amino acids. Germline V gene sequence: CDR1 LNHDA, CDR2 SQIVND (reference sequence). Using reference TRBV19 and TRBJ1-5 for the parts outside the CDR3, the full variable domain is DGGITQSPKYLFRKEGQNVTLSCEQNLNHDAMYWYRQDPGQGLRLIYYSQIVNDFQKGDIAEGYSVSREKKESFPLTVTSAQKNPTAFYLCASSSYGTARAQPQHFGDGTRLSIL.